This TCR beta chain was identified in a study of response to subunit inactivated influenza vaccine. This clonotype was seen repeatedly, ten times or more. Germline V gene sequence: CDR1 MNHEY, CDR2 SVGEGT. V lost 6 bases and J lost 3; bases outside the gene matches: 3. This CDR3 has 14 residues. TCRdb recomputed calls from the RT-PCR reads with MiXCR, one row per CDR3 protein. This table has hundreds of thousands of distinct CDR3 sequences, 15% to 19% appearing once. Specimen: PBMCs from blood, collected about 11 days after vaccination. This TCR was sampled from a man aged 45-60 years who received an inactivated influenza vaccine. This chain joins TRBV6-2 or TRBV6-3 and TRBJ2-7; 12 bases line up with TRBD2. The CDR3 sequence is CASSETSGSYEQYF. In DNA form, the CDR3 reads TGTGCCAGCAGCGAGACTAGCGGGAGCTACGAGCAGTACTTC.